The source of this T cell receptor (beta chain) is a study of blood T cell repertoires in COVID-19. The wider study: Sources were T cells, B-cell-depleted T cells, or PBMCs; the material itself was cDNA or gDNA.

Per the study methods: Reference gene primer amplification gave estimated nucleated cell counts. TCRdb's table, derived via immunoSEQ multiplex PCR, lists solely in-frame clones and lacks some. V and J calls and clone size are as listed in that table; D and trimming were resolved from the DNA. The table records 200,000 to 250,000 clones, about nine tenths of them present only once. Seattle patient enrollment occurred during active infection, with longitudinal follow-up thereafter. In its sample, this clone was seen a few times. The CDR3 has 12 residues. From germline, CDR1 is SEHNR and CDR2 FQNEAQ (reference sequence). V was cut by 3 bases and J by 1 base, with 2 bases left in between.

The V and J genes are TRBV7-9 and TRBJ2-3; D unclear. This TCR was sampled from a man aged 50 to 59 with COVID-19, enrolled during active disease. The material sequenced was peripheral blood. The CDR3 sequence: CASSFGTDTQYF. In DNA form, the CDR3 reads TGTGCCAGCAGCTTCGGCACAGATACGCAGTATTTT.